This is a list of T cell receptor beta chains from one sample in a study of identical twins. TCRdb reanalysed the 5' RACE reads using MiXCR and keeps one entry per CDR3 protein. Here the sample spans some 1,600,000 distinct CDR3 sequences, around 33% being singletons. The material sequenced was cord blood. The source of these receptors is a newborn girl in good health. Each CDR3 is given with its conserved first and last residue. The order of the fields is clone size, V gene, D gene, J gene, CDR3 length, CDR3 DNA, CDR3 protein. D genes are given only for firm matches. Clone size is not always given. Where it is, it says once, few, many or a class for expanded clones.

clone_size: few; v_call: TRBV20-1; d_call: TRBD2; j_call: TRBJ2-5; cdr3_length: 17; cdr3_nt: TGCAGTGCTAGACCACCCGGACTAGCGGGGAACCAAGAGACCCAGTACTTC; cdr3_aa: CSARPPGLAGNQETQYF
clone_size: few; v_call: TRBV3-1; d_call: TRBD1; j_call: TRBJ1-6; cdr3_length: 14; cdr3_nt: TGTGCCAGCAGCGTACGGGACAGTAATTCACCCCTCCACTTT; cdr3_aa: CASSVRDSNSPLHF
clone_size: .; v_call: TRBV21-1; d_call: .; j_call: TRBJ1-1; cdr3_length: 17; cdr3_nt: TGTGCCAGCGGCAAAGGTACAGTGGGACACCCGAACACTGAAGCTTTCTTT; cdr3_aa: CASGKGTVGHPNTEAFF
clone_size: few; v_call: TRBV7-2; d_call: .; j_call: TRBJ2-1; cdr3_length: 13; cdr3_nt: TGTGCCAGCAGCTTAGAATGGGGCAATGAGCAGTTCTTC; cdr3_aa: CASSLEWGNEQFF
clone_size: .; v_call: TRBV7-9; d_call: .; j_call: TRBJ2-1; cdr3_length: 13; cdr3_nt: TGTGCCAGCAGCTTGCGCTCGACGGGTGAGCAGTTCTTC; cdr3_aa: CASSLRSTGEQFF
clone_size: .; v_call: TRBV20-1; d_call: .; j_call: TRBJ2-4; cdr3_length: 14; cdr3_nt: TGCAGTGCCCTCAGGGATAGGGCCAAAAACATTCAGTACTTC; cdr3_aa: CSALRDRAKNIQYF
clone_size: few; v_call: TRBV5-1; d_call: .; j_call: TRBJ2-7; cdr3_length: 15; cdr3_nt: TGCGCCAGCAGCTCGCTGGGGGACCCCTCCTACGAGCAGTACTTC; cdr3_aa: CASSSLGDPSYEQYF
clone_size: .; v_call: TRBV28; d_call: TRBD1; j_call: TRBJ1-1; cdr3_length: 16; cdr3_nt: TGTGCCAGCAGTTTCCACGGACAGGGTGTAGGAACTGAAGCTTTCTTT; cdr3_aa: CASSFHGQGVGTEAFF
clone_size: .; v_call: TRBV4-2; d_call: TRBD2; j_call: TRBJ2-7; cdr3_length: 16; cdr3_nt: TGTGCCAGCAGCCAAGATTCGGGACTAGCGGGTTACGAGCAGTACTTC; cdr3_aa: CASSQDSGLAGYEQYF
clone_size: .; v_call: TRBV5-6; d_call: .; j_call: TRBJ1-1; cdr3_length: 13; cdr3_nt: TGTGCCAGCAGCGGGCAGCAAAACACTGAAGCTTTCTTT; cdr3_aa: CASSGQQNTEAFF
clone_size: once; v_call: TRBV27; d_call: TRBD1; j_call: TRBJ1-1; cdr3_length: 15; cdr3_nt: TGTGCCAGCAGTCCAAAGACAGGGGCGGTCACTGAAGCTTTCTTT; cdr3_aa: CASSPKTGAVTEAFF
clone_size: few; v_call: TRBV12-3/TRBV12-4; d_call: TRBD2; j_call: TRBJ2-1; cdr3_length: 13; cdr3_nt: TGTGCCAGCGGCGGACTAGCGGCCAATGAGCAGTTCTTC; cdr3_aa: CASGGLAANEQFF
clone_size: few; v_call: TRBV5-1; d_call: TRBD2; j_call: TRBJ2-1; cdr3_length: 15; cdr3_nt: TGCGCCAGCAGCTTGGTTACTAGCGGGAGCAATGAGCAGTTCTTC; cdr3_aa: CASSLVTSGSNEQFF
clone_size: .; v_call: TRBV5-1; d_call: .; j_call: TRBJ2-1; cdr3_length: 15; cdr3_nt: TGCGCCAGCAGCTCGGGACGGCGGTTCTACAATGAGCAGTTCTTC; cdr3_aa: CASSSGRRFYNEQFF
clone_size: few; v_call: TRBV7-2; d_call: .; j_call: TRBJ1-5; cdr3_length: 13; cdr3_nt: TGTGCCAGCAGTTCTATGAGCAATCAGCCCCAGCATTTT; cdr3_aa: CASSSMSNQPQHF
clone_size: .; v_call: TRBV27; d_call: TRBD2; j_call: TRBJ2-2; cdr3_length: 16; cdr3_nt: TGTGCCAGCAGCCCCCGACTAGCGGGAGGGACCGGGGAGCTGTTTTTT; cdr3_aa: CASSPRLAGGTGELFF
clone_size: few; v_call: TRBV7-2; d_call: TRBD2; j_call: TRBJ2-1; cdr3_length: 18; cdr3_nt: TGTGCCAGCAGCCCGTTTTATGGACTAGCGATGTCCTACAATGAGCAGTTCTTC; cdr3_aa: CASSPFYGLAMSYNEQFF
clone_size: few; v_call: TRBV6-2/TRBV6-3; d_call: .; j_call: TRBJ2-5; cdr3_length: 14; cdr3_nt: TGTGCCAGCAGTTACAAAAACCTGAAAGAGACCCAGTACTTC; cdr3_aa: CASSYKNLKETQYF
clone_size: many; v_call: TRBV4-2; d_call: .; j_call: TRBJ2-3; cdr3_length: 16; cdr3_nt: TGTGCCAGCAGCCGCCGAGGTAGCGGTAGCACAGATACGCAGTATTTT; cdr3_aa: CASSRRGSGSTDTQYF
clone_size: .; v_call: TRBV24-1; d_call: .; j_call: TRBJ1-1; cdr3_length: 16; cdr3_nt: TGTGCCACCAGTGATTTTGCACACCATCCGGGCACTGAAGCTTTCTTT; cdr3_aa: CATSDFAHHPGTEAFF
clone_size: many; v_call: TRBV7-9; d_call: .; j_call: TRBJ2-7; cdr3_length: 12; cdr3_nt: TGTGCCAGCAGTGAATCTCTCTACGAGCAGTACTTC; cdr3_aa: CASSESLYEQYF
clone_size: few; v_call: TRBV10-3; d_call: .; j_call: TRBJ1-2; cdr3_length: 13; cdr3_nt: TGTGCCATCAGTGGGGGGCAGGGAAGCGGCTACACCTTC; cdr3_aa: CAISGGQGSGYTF
clone_size: few; v_call: TRBV20-1; d_call: TRBD1; j_call: TRBJ2-7; cdr3_length: 14; cdr3_nt: TGCAGTGCTAGAGTAGACAGGGGGTTCGACGAGCAGTACTTC; cdr3_aa: CSARVDRGFDEQYF
clone_size: .; v_call: TRBV5-1; d_call: .; j_call: TRBJ2-4; cdr3_length: 18; cdr3_nt: TGTGCCAGCAGCTTGTACCCGGGTAGTAGTGGGGCCAAAAACATTCAGTACTTC; cdr3_aa: CASSLYPGSSGAKNIQYF
clone_size: .; v_call: TRBV2; d_call: .; j_call: TRBJ2-1; cdr3_length: 12; cdr3_nt: TGTGCCAGACAGAGCTCCTACAATGAGCAGTTCTTC; cdr3_aa: CARQSSYNEQFF
clone_size: .; v_call: TRBV3-1; d_call: TRBD2; j_call: TRBJ2-7; cdr3_length: 15; cdr3_nt: TGTGCCAGCAGCCAAGCCGGGACTAGAATCTACGAGCAGTACTTC; cdr3_aa: CASSQAGTRIYEQYF
clone_size: few; v_call: TRBV13; d_call: .; j_call: TRBJ1-1; cdr3_length: 15; cdr3_nt: TGTGCCAGCAGCTTAAGACGGCCCCAGGGAATCTCAGCTTTCTTT; cdr3_aa: CASSLRRPQGISAFF
clone_size: .; v_call: TRBV9; d_call: TRBD1; j_call: TRBJ1-2; cdr3_length: 15; cdr3_nt: TGTGCCAGCAGCGTAGCTACAGGGGGCGTAGGTGGCTACACCTTC; cdr3_aa: CASSVATGGVGGYTF
clone_size: .; v_call: TRBV20-1; d_call: TRBD2; j_call: TRBJ2-7; cdr3_length: 15; cdr3_nt: TGCAGTGCTAGGGAAGCGGGAAGAGCTCCCTACGAGCAGTACTTC; cdr3_aa: CSAREAGRAPYEQYF
clone_size: many; v_call: TRBV27; d_call: TRBD2; j_call: TRBJ2-7; cdr3_length: 13; cdr3_nt: TGTGCCAGCAGCGTGGGACTAGTCTACGAGCAGTACTTC; cdr3_aa: CASSVGLVYEQYF
clone_size: .; v_call: TRBV3-1; d_call: .; j_call: TRBJ1-2; cdr3_length: 12; cdr3_nt: TGTGCCAGCAGCCAAGGAAGCGGGGTTCACACCTTC; cdr3_aa: CASSQGSGVHTF
clone_size: .; v_call: TRBV24-1; d_call: .; j_call: TRBJ2-5; cdr3_length: 14; cdr3_nt: TGTGCCACCAGTGATGGAGCGGGTGGAGGGACCCAGTACTTC; cdr3_aa: CATSDGAGGGTQYF
clone_size: .; v_call: TRBV6-1; d_call: TRBD1; j_call: TRBJ1-5; cdr3_length: 20; cdr3_nt: TGTGCCAGCAGTGAAGTCCCCGGGACAGGGTATCAGGCAAGCGATCAGCCCCAGCATTTT; cdr3_aa: CASSEVPGTGYQASDQPQHF
clone_size: many; v_call: TRBV28; d_call: TRBD2; j_call: TRBJ2-3; cdr3_length: 16; cdr3_nt: TGTGCCAGCAGTTTACAGTTTACTAGCGGGCCAGATACGCAGTATTTT; cdr3_aa: CASSLQFTSGPDTQYF
clone_size: once; v_call: TRBV3-1; d_call: .; j_call: TRBJ1-1; cdr3_length: 16; cdr3_nt: TGTGCCAGCAGCTCTTACCCGACAGCCAGGCGCGCTGAAGCTTTCTTT; cdr3_aa: CASSSYPTARRAEAFF
clone_size: .; v_call: TRBV5-1; d_call: .; j_call: TRBJ2-6; cdr3_length: 16; cdr3_nt: TGCGCCAGCAGCTTGGTTAGCGGCTCTGGGGCCAACGTCCTGACTTTC; cdr3_aa: CASSLVSGSGANVLTF
clone_size: .; v_call: TRBV12-5; d_call: .; j_call: TRBJ2-2; cdr3_length: 17; cdr3_nt: TGTGCTAGTGGTTTGGGGGCCGACTGGACCGAAACCGGGGAGCTGTTTTTT; cdr3_aa: CASGLGADWTETGELFF
clone_size: .; v_call: TRBV5-4; d_call: .; j_call: TRBJ2-1; cdr3_length: 15; cdr3_nt: TGTGCCAGCAGCAAAACTAGCAGCTCTTACAATGAGCAGTTCTTC; cdr3_aa: CASSKTSSSYNEQFF
clone_size: .; v_call: TRBV20-1; d_call: .; j_call: TRBJ2-3; cdr3_length: 18; cdr3_nt: TGCAGTGCTAGAGATTGGACAGCGTCTACTCCTAGCACAGATACGCAGTATTTT; cdr3_aa: CSARDWTASTPSTDTQYF
clone_size: .; v_call: TRBV19; d_call: TRBD1; j_call: TRBJ1-6; cdr3_length: 15; cdr3_nt: TGTGCCAGTAGTATCCTACCAGGGGGCAATTCACCCCTCCACTTT; cdr3_aa: CASSILPGGNSPLHF
clone_size: .; v_call: TRBV5-4; d_call: .; j_call: TRBJ2-3; cdr3_length: 14; cdr3_nt: TGTGCCAGCAGCTTCCGGGTTCTCGCCGATACGCAGTATTTT; cdr3_aa: CASSFRVLADTQYF
clone_size: .; v_call: TRBV20-1; d_call: TRBD2; j_call: TRBJ2-1; cdr3_length: 15; cdr3_nt: TGCAGTGCTAGATTGGCGGGGGGACTCTACAATGAGCAGTTCTTC; cdr3_aa: CSARLAGGLYNEQFF
clone_size: few; v_call: TRBV15; d_call: TRBD2; j_call: TRBJ2-1; cdr3_length: 14; cdr3_nt: TGTGCCATCAGTGGGACTAGGAGGTACAATGAGCAGTTCTTC; cdr3_aa: CAISGTRRYNEQFF
clone_size: few; v_call: TRBV21-1; d_call: .; j_call: TRBJ2-4; cdr3_length: 15; cdr3_nt: TGTGCCAGCAGCAAAGACGGCACAGCCAAAAACATTCAGTACTTC; cdr3_aa: CASSKDGTAKNIQYF